This T cell receptor beta chain was captured by sequencing in a study of cytomegalovirus exposure and HLA in healthy donors. Per germline, CDR1 MNHEY and CDR2 SVGAGI. Trimming pared 0 bases from V and 4 bases from J, leaving 6 bases between. The CDR3 runs 13 residues. Use of 60 Vbeta and 13 Jbeta primers characterized the PCR. The method was immunoSEQ multiplex PCR; TCRdb's version includes in-frame clones alone and lacks a portion of them. This repertoire includes just over 200,000 clones. The TCR comes from a girl aged 2 to 9 in good health and CMV-seropositive. The specimen sequenced was PBMCs. The chain employs TRBV6-5 and TRBJ2-5; D gene unclear. CDR3: CASSYSAPETQYF. CDR3 nucleotides: TGTGCCAGCAGTTACTCGGCCCCAGAGACCCAGTACTTC.